Below are 21 T cell receptor beta chains sequenced from a single sample in a study of shared clonotypes between healthy human individuals. Sequencing used immunoSEQ multiplex PCR; TCRdb keeps in-frame clones, though not all of them. The sample contains around 100,000 clones, about 63% of which appear only once. Sequencing was carried out using memory CD8+ T cells sorted from blood. Subset of the sample: CD45RO+ cells pooled with CCR7-negative TemRA cells. These TCRs come from a woman in her twenties or thirties in good health.

This chain connects TRBV19 to TRBJ1-3, with no clear D. This CDR3 comprises 15 residues. The V end lost 6 bases, the J end lost 0 bases, and 12 bases lay between the germline ends. CDR1 is LNHDA, CDR2 SQIVND, per germline (reference sequence). Written as DNA, the CDR3 is TGTGCCAGTAGCCCACAGCAGAGCTCTGGAAACACCATATATTTT. Its translation is CASSPQQSSGNTIYF.

Note on this clone: This may stem from a read error, because a much larger clone lies one nucleotide away. This chain uses TRBV14 with TRBJ2-5; 8 bases line up with TRBD2. The J call may be faulty, since TRBJ2-7 better matches the DNA end. Germline V CDR1 and CDR2: SGHDN, FVKESK. This CDR3 is built from 15 residues. The CDR3 protein is CASSQGLAGSYEQYF. The CDR3 DNA sequence: TGTGCCAGCAGCCAAGGGCTAGCGGGCTCCTACGAGCAGTACTTC.

The genes are TRBV7-6 and TRBJ1-3; the D gene is possibly TRBD1 (5 bases). Deletions cut 3 bases from V and 4 bases from J, with 10 bases between. The CDR3 totals 14 residues. The germline V gene encodes CDR1 SGHVS and CDR2 FNYEAQ. The CDR3 DNA follows: TGTGCCAGCAGCTTGAGGGGAACAGGAAACACCATATATTTT. Translated, it gives CASSLRGTGNTIYF.

The chain links TRBV2 to TRBJ1-3; D unresolved. V lost 3 bases and J 0 bases, leaving 12 bases between the germline ends. This CDR3 contains 16 residues. From germline, CDR1 is SNHLY and CDR2 FYNNEI. CDR3 sequence: CASSERLPISGNTIYF. The DNA for the CDR3 is TGTGCCAGCAGTGAGCGGCTCCCGATCTCTGGAAACACCATATATTTT. Looking up the rest from reference TRBV2 and TRBJ1-3 gives the full variable domain: EPEVTQTPSHQVTQMGQEVILRCVPISNHLYFYWYRQILGQKVEFLVSFYNNEISEKSEIFDDQFSVERPDGSNFTLKIRSTKLEDSAMYFCASSERLPISGNTIYFGEGSWLTVV.

The chain is built from TRBV7-8 and TRBJ2-7; 14 bases align to TRBD2. Per germline, CDR1 SGHVS and CDR2 FQNEAQ. With 5 bases clipped from V and 6 bases from J, the junction kept 9 bases outside the gene matches. The CDR3 has 16 amino acids. CDR3 DNA: TGTGCCAGCAGCGCGGGACTAGCGGGAGACGTTCTCGAGCAGTACTTC. This codes for CASSAGLAGDVLEQYF.

The chain joins TRBV28 to TRBJ2-5; TRBD2 matches 12 bases. After removal of 8 bases from V and 2 bases from J, the junction contained 6 bases not matched to a gene. Germline CDR1 reads MDHEN; CDR2 reads SYDVKM. CDR3 length: 15 amino acids. The CDR3 protein is CASHTGLAGQETQYF. In DNA form, the CDR3 reads TGTGCCAGCCACACGGGACTAGCGGGTCAAGAGACCCAGTACTTC.

This clone was counted between two and nine times. The V gene is TRBV7-9, the J gene TRBJ2-6; D is unresolved. The germline V gene encodes CDR1 SEHNR and CDR2 FQNEAQ (reference sequence). The CDR3 contains 14 residues. The V end lost 5 bases, the J end lost 2 bases, and 7 bases lay between the germline ends. The CDR3 DNA sequence: TGTGCCAGCAGCGCACCACCTGGGGCCAACGTCCTGACTTTC. The encoded protein is CASSAPPGANVLTF. Filled out from reference TRBV7-9 and TRBJ2-6, the complete variable domain reads DTGVSQNPRHKITKRGQNVTFRCDPISEHNRLYWYRQTLGQGPEFLTYFQNEAQLEKSRLLSDRFSAERPKGSFSTLEIQRTEQGDSAMYLCASSAPPGANVLTFGAGSRLTVL.

This clone was observed at least ten times. The rearrangement joins TRBV4-2 to TRBJ2-7; no firm D call. The CDR3 extends over 14 amino acids. V lost 1 base and J 1 base, leaving 8 bases between the germline ends. Per germline, CDR1 LGHNA and CDR2 YNFKEQ. The CDR3 reads CASSQGSQSYEQYF. The DNA for the CDR3 is TGTGCCAGCAGCCAAGGCAGTCAATCCTACGAGCAGTACTTC.

The chain joins TRBV4-1 to TRBJ1-2, with D unclear. Trimming removed 4 bases at V and 6 bases at J, with 27 bases between. The CDR3 length is 18 residues. Germline CDR1 is MGHRA and CDR2 is YSYEKL. The CDR3: CASSPRHPVLLLIHGYTF. Written as DNA, the CDR3 is TGCGCCAGCAGCCCCCGCCATCCGGTTCTCTTGCTCATCCATGGCTACACCTTC.

This clone appeared many times. The gene calls are TRBV7-9 and TRBJ2-7; no clear D. CDR3 size: 15 residues. V lost 5 bases and J lost 1, with 15 bases in between. CDR1 and CDR2 from the germline V gene are SEHNR and FQNEAQ (reference sequence). The CDR3 protein is CASSIPGSQSYEQYF. CDR3 coding DNA: TGTGCCAGCAGCATTCCTGGGTCGCAATCCTACGAGCAGTACTTC.

This clone was seen only a few times. V gene TRBV18 combines with J gene TRBJ2-3, with unresolved D. With 6 bases removed from V and 3 bases from J, the gap between germline ends came to 7 bases. Germline lookup yields CDR1 KGHSH and CDR2 LQKENI. The CDR3 length is 12 residues. The CDR3 spells CASSLVTDTQYF. For the CDR3, the DNA is TGTGCCAGCTCGCTAGTAACAGATACGCAGTATTTT.

The chain is built from TRBV28 and TRBJ2-7; D uncertain. Trimming shortened V by 2 bases and J by 3 bases, and 11 bases separated the two germline ends. The CDR3 covers 14 residues. Germline V lookup: CDR1 MDHEN, CDR2 SYDVKM. The CDR3 region is CASSLPAGYYEQYF. The CDR3 DNA sequence: TGTGCCAGCAGTTTACCCGCTGGTTACTACGAGCAGTACTTC.

This clone came up many times. The chain has TRBV6-4 and TRBJ2-1; no reliable D call. In germline, CDR1 is MRHNA, CDR2 SNTAGT. Trimming took 5 bases from V and 1 from J, leaving 6 bases between them. This CDR3 has 13 residues. The CDR3 is CASSISSYNEQFF. The CDR3 region has the DNA TGTGCCAGCAGTATATCTTCCTACAATGAGCAGTTCTTC.

The chain uses TRBV6-1 and TRBJ2-5; 9 bases are a match to TRBD1. Per the germline V gene, CDR1 is MNHNS and CDR2 is SASEGT. The CDR3 runs 15 residues. V trimming: 1 base; J trimming: 6 bases; junction bases outside the gene matches: 6. CDR3 sequence reads: CASSEVWGQGQTQYF. CDR3 DNA sequence: TGTGCCAGCAGTGAAGTTTGGGGACAGGGACAGACCCAGTACTTC.

The table lists this clone with a few counts. The rearrangement links TRBV28 to TRBJ1-3, with D hard to call. Germline lookup yields CDR1 MDHEN and CDR2 SYDVKM. The CDR3 spans 11 residues. Trimming pared 10 bases from V and 4 bases from J, leaving 8 bases between. In DNA, the CDR3 is TGTGCCACCTCACGAGGAAACACCATATATTTT. Translating it yields CATSRGNTIYF.

This clone occurred once. The V call is TRBV2, the J call TRBJ2-1; 7 bases map to TRBD2. There are 15 residues in the CDR3. J lost 5 bases, V lost 5 bases, and 9 bases had no gene match. Germline values: CDR1 SNHLY, CDR2 FYNNEI. CDR3 loop: CASSRVAGTNNEQFF. The DNA for the CDR3 is TGTGCCAGCAGTAGAGTAGCGGGCACTAACAATGAGCAGTTCTTC.

CDR3 coding DNA: TGTGCCAGTAGTATCCAGGGCGCAGATACGCAGTATTTT. This sequence encodes CASSIQGADTQYF. The J gene is TRBJ2-3, the V gene TRBV19; D might be TRBD1 (5 bases). The V gene's germline CDR1 is LNHDA and CDR2 SQIVND (reference sequence). V lost 3 bases to trimming and J lost 4 bases, with 8 bases between them. The CDR3 is 13 residues long.

The V gene is TRBV9, the J gene TRBJ1-6, with D possibly matching TRBD1 (6 bases). The CDR3 contains 14 residues. The germline V gene has CDR1 SGDLS and CDR2 YYNGEE. The ends were cut back, 0 bases at V and 9 bases at J, with 10 bases in the middle. CDR3 region: CASSVGGARSPLHF. The DNA for the CDR3 is TGTGCCAGCAGCGTAGGGGGGGCTCGTTCACCCCTCCACTTT.

J is TRBJ2-6 and V is TRBV15; unclear D gene. The ends were cut back, 3 bases at V and 4 bases at J, with 10 bases in the middle. Germline CDR1 LNHNV, CDR2 YYDKDF (reference sequence). The CDR3 runs to 15 residues. The CDR3: CATSRATEGANVLTF. CDR3 nucleotide sequence: TGTGCCACCAGCAGGGCTACGGAGGGGGCCAACGTCCTGACTTTC.

This clone was counted many times. CDR3 bases: TGTGCCAGCAGTCCGGACTTGTATAGCAATCAGCCCCAGCATTTT. Encoded protein: CASSPDLYSNQPQHF. V and J are TRBV25-1 and TRBJ1-5; unclear D gene. CDR1 is MGHDK and CDR2 is SYGVNS in the germline V gene. V lost 5 bases and J lost 0, with 11 bases in between. The CDR3 runs to 15 residues. The full variable domain, with the rest looked up from reference TRBV25-1 and TRBJ1-5, is EADIYQTPRYLVIGTGKKITLECSQTMGHDKMYWYQQDPGMELHLIHYSYGVNSTEKGDLSSESTVSRIRTEHFPLTLESARPSHTSQYLCASSPDLYSNQPQHFGDGTRLSIL.

The V call is TRBV27, the J call TRBJ1-5, with 7 positions matching TRBD1. Germline values: CDR1 MNHEY, CDR2 SMNVEV (reference sequence). The V gene end was trimmed by 5 bases and the J gene end by 4 bases; junction bases not matched to a gene: 11. CDR3 length: 16 amino acids. The CDR3 bases are TGTGCCAGCAGTCCCCAGGGACAGCCAATTAATCAGCCCCAGCATTTT. Its translation: CASSPQGQPINQPQHF.